This record covers a single T cell receptor beta chain. The data derive from a study of blood T cell repertoires in COVID-19. This CDR3 has 16 amino acids. Trimming took 6 bases from V and 6 from J; bases not matched to a gene: 13. Looked up from germline, CDR1 is SGHRS and CDR2 is YFSETQ. Measured with immunoSEQ multiplex PCR; TCRdb has only the in-frame clones, and not every one. The repertoire consists of 300,000 to 450,000 clones, with 70% to 90% occurring once and the leading ten covering about 10%. The receptor comes from a woman aged 25 to 39 with COVID-19, enrolled during active disease. Input material: peripheral blood. The V call is TRBV5-1, the J call TRBJ2-1; 9 bases are shared with TRBD2. Here the CDR3 DNA reads TGCGCCAGCATGACTTGGCGGGAGGGCCGGAGCAATGAGCAGTTCTTC. Protein product: CASMTWREGRSNEQFF.